Listed here are 30 T cell receptor beta chains from one sample, sequenced in a study of Ad26.COV2.S vaccination and SARS-CoV-2 variants (dated by TCRdb to about 2021). The treatment or condition label of this sample denotes: some 20 received Ad26.COV2.S at low or high dose, single or two shots; a few received placebo; per-sample allocation not given. Repertoires of vaccine and placebo recipients were sequenced from samples collected on day 63 after the first injection. The library was prepared using the immunoSEQ multiplex PCR assay. TCRdb limited this immuneACCESS table to in-frame rearrangements with V and J called. A share of clones is missing; checked studies link under half to unresolved V genes, and the rest is unexplained. The table for this sample lists 410,000 or so clones; approximately 90% of them were counted only once. Of the sample, approximately 1.6% is held by the ten largest clones.

The sample consisted of peripheral blood, taken in a trial of Ad26.COV2.S vaccine versus placebo. The receptors derive from a person aged 18 to 59 who received the Ad26.COV2.S COVID-19 vaccine or a placebo.

The chain couples TRBV25-1 to TRBJ2-1; D remains unclear. V was pared by 5 bases and J by 5 bases, with 13 bases between. The CDR3 is made up of 14 amino acids. Germline V gene sequence: CDR1 MGHDK, CDR2 SYGVNS. CDR3 coding DNA: TGTGCCAGCAGTTTTAGTGACTGGAACAATGAGCAGTTCTTC. The encoded protein is CASSFSDWNNEQFF.

The V and J genes are TRBV4-3 and TRBJ2-2; TRBD1 agrees at 9 bases. This CDR3 has 19 residues. V lost 5 bases, J lost 8 bases, and 21 bases stayed unmatched. The germline V gene has CDR1 LGHNA and CDR2 YSLEER. The CDR3 sequence: CASSAAPSRDREIVGELFF. The CDR3 DNA follows: TGCGCCAGCAGCGCTGCCCCATCCCGGGACAGGGAAATCGTGGGGGAGCTGTTTTTT.

The gene calls are TRBV30 and TRBJ2-3; TRBD1 matches 8 bases. The CDR3 has 13 amino acids. The germline CDR1 and CDR2 sequences are GTSNPN and SVGIG (reference sequence). V shed 2 bases, J shed 3 bases, and the junction held 1 base outside the gene matches. The CDR3 DNA reads as TGTGCCTGGAGTAGACAGGGGACAGATACGCAGTATTTT. Protein: CAWSRQGTDTQYF.

This clone was observed a handful of times. The chain combines TRBV4-1 with TRBJ2-2; D is ambiguous. The V end lost 3 bases, the J end lost 2 bases, and 13 bases lay between the germline ends. The CDR3 is made up of 16 amino acids. CDR1 is MGHRA and CDR2 is YSYEKL in the germline V gene. CDR3 nucleotide sequence: TGCGCCAGCAGCCAGCTGGTGCAAGTTAACACCGGGGAGCTGTTTTTT. As protein: CASSQLVQVNTGELFF.

The rearrangement links TRBV19 to TRBJ2-5, with a tentative D call TRBD1 (6 bases). Germline V gene sequence: CDR1 LNHDA, CDR2 SQIVND (reference sequence). The V end lost 3 bases, the J end lost 2 bases, and 10 bases lay between the germline ends. This CDR3 has 14 amino acids. Here the CDR3 DNA reads TGTGCCAGTAGTATCAGGGGCCAACAAGAGACCCAGTACTTC. Translation gives CASSIRGQQETQYF.

This rearrangement joins TRBV23-1 to TRBJ1-5, with 7 bases matching TRBD1. TRBV23-1 is annotated as an ORF whose role is uncertain. V was pared by 8 bases and J by 0 bases, with 10 bases of the junction left unmatched. The CDR3 is 16 amino acids. CDR3 region: CASGRQGLDSNQPQHF. For the CDR3, the DNA is TGCGCCAGCGGGAGACAGGGACTGGATAGCAATCAGCCCCAGCATTTT.

The chain links TRBV19 to TRBJ2-7; D is ambiguous. Germline CDR1 is LNHDA and CDR2 is SQIVND (reference sequence). Between the trimmed V and J ends, which lost 4 bases and 2 bases, there was a span of 3 bases. This CDR3 is built from 11 residues. Here the CDR3 reads CASSNTYEQYF. Here the CDR3 DNA reads TGTGCCAGTAGTAATACCTACGAGCAGTACTTC.

This clone was detected only once. The gene calls are TRBV19 and TRBJ2-1; 9 positions agree with TRBD1. V lost 7 bases to trimming and J lost 4 bases; unmatched junction nucleotides: 11. Germline V CDR1 and CDR2: LNHDA, SQIVND (reference sequence). The CDR3 totals 16 residues. The CDR3 region is CASTHPQQGAYNEQFF. CDR3 coding DNA: TGTGCCAGTACCCACCCCCAACAGGGGGCTTACAATGAGCAGTTCTTC.

The table lists this clone with a few counts. This sequence joins TRBV19 and TRBJ1-1; 7 bases match TRBD1. The CDR3 covers 14 residues. CDR1 and CDR2 (germline): LNHDA, SQIVND (reference sequence). V was pared by 7 bases and J by 5 bases, with 10 bases of the junction left unmatched. DNA for the CDR3: TGTGCCAGTACCAGGGGGTGGGGTGGGACTGAAGCTTTCTTT. Translating it yields CASTRGWGGTEAFF. The full variable domain, with the rest looked up from reference TRBV19 and TRBJ1-1, is DGGITQSPKYLFRKEGQNVTLSCEQNLNHDAMYWYRQDPGQGLRLIYYSQIVNDFQKGDIAEGYSVSREKKESFPLTVTSAQKNPTAFYLCASTRGWGGTEAFFGQGTRLTVV.

The gene calls are TRBV5-1 and TRBJ2-3; D unclear. V lost 0 bases and J 4 bases, leaving 6 bases between the germline ends. Looked up from germline, CDR1 is SGHRS and CDR2 is YFSETQ. CDR3 length: 13 amino acids. The CDR3 here is CASSLGSADTQYF. CDR3 coding DNA: TGCGCCAGCAGCTTGGGGTCCGCAGATACGCAGTATTTT.

V and J are TRBV7-8 and TRBJ1-2; 9 nucleotides line up with TRBD1. V trimming: 5 bases; J trimming: 3 bases; junction bases outside the gene matches: 10. This CDR3 has 16 amino acids. Germline values: CDR1 SGHVS, CDR2 FQNEAQ. In DNA, the CDR3 is TGTGCCAGCAGCCCGTTAACAGGGGGCTTTGACTATGGCTACACCTTC. Protein product: CASSPLTGGFDYGYTF.

V usage is TRBV7-8 and J usage is TRBJ2-4; TRBD2 aligns across 8 bases. The CDR3 extends over 23 amino acids. V trimming: 5 bases; J trimming: 1 base; junction bases outside the gene matches: 28. Germline CDR1 SGHVS, CDR2 FQNEAQ. The CDR3 DNA reads as TGTGCCAGCAGCCCCCCGTCCGGGACGGTAGCGGGGCGGGACTTTGAGGCCAAAAACATTCAGTACTTC. Translated, it gives CASSPPSGTVAGRDFEAKNIQYF.

V gene TRBV6-2 or TRBV6-3 combines with J gene TRBJ2-3, with no clear D. The CDR3 consists of 14 residues. V was clipped by 6 bases and J by 2 bases, with 12 bases between them. In germline, CDR1 is MNHEY, CDR2 SVGEGT. The CDR3 spells CASSPDLNTDTQYF. The DNA for the CDR3 is TGTGCCAGCAGCCCCGACCTGAACACAGATACGCAGTATTTT.

This sequence joins TRBV28 and TRBJ1-4; TRBD1 aligns across 8 bases. Germline-derived CDR1 and CDR2 are MDHEN and SYDVKM. Trimming cost V 3 bases and J 7 bases; bases outside gene matches: 10. The CDR3 is 16 residues long. The CDR3 DNA reads TGTGCCAGCAGTTTGGGGGACAGGCCGTTAAGTGAAAAACTGTTTTTT. Protein product: CASSLGDRPLSEKLFF.

The chain uses TRBV11-3 and TRBJ1-1; 8 positions agree with TRBD1. This CDR3 region has 12 residues. Germline CDR1 SGHNT, CDR2 YENEEA. Unmatched junction bases numbered 7, after V lost 6 bases and J lost 10 bases. The DNA of the CDR3 is TGTGCCAGCAGTGGGACAGGATCCAGAGCTTTCTTT. It yields the protein CASSGTGSRAFF.

The chain carries TRBV29-1 and TRBJ2-5; a weak D match, TRBD2 (5 bases). The V gene lost 4 bases and the J gene lost 4 bases, with 13 bases spanning the gap. This CDR3 region has 13 residues. Germline V gives CDR1 SQVTM, CDR2 ANQGSEA. CDR3 amino acids: CSVGGPSGETQYF. The CDR3 DNA follows: TGCAGCGTTGGAGGTCCCAGCGGAGAGACCCAGTACTTC.

The rearrangement links TRBV28 to TRBJ2-5; D is possibly TRBD2 (5 bases). Trimming cost V 3 bases and J 5 bases, with 19 bases left between them. The CDR3 spans 16 residues. The V gene's germline CDR1 is MDHEN and CDR2 SYDVKM. In DNA, the CDR3 is TGTGCCAGCAGTTTCCCGAAAGGACTTATCAGGGAGACCCAGTACTTC. Translation: CASSFPKGLIRETQYF.

The gene calls are TRBV30 and TRBJ2-1; unclear D gene. Per germline, CDR1 GTSNPN and CDR2 SVGIG (reference sequence). V was cut by 7 bases and J by 9 bases, with 22 bases left in between. The length of the CDR3 is 14 residues. CDR3 in amino acids: CASSTPGPGSEQFF. In DNA, the CDR3 is TGTGCCTCCTCAACTCCCGGGCCCGGCAGTGAGCAGTTCTTC.

This sequence joins TRBV4-3 and TRBJ1-5; D unclear. Trimming shortened V by 0 bases and J by 5 bases, and 11 bases separated the two germline ends. The germline gives CDR1 LGHNA, CDR2 YSLEER. The CDR3 runs to 15 residues. The CDR3 region is CASSQDRIGYQPQHF. The CDR3 DNA is TGCGCCAGCAGCCAAGATAGGATTGGGTATCAGCCCCAGCATTTT.

The chain has TRBV6-5 and TRBJ2-5, with D uncertain. CDR1 and CDR2 (germline): MNHEY, SVGAGI. V lost 0 bases and J 0 bases, leaving 11 bases between the germline ends. The CDR3 totals 16 residues. The CDR3 protein is CASSYSAPRYQETQYF. The CDR3 nucleotides read TGTGCCAGCAGTTACTCGGCCCCTAGGTACCAAGAGACCCAGTACTTC.

V is TRBV29-1 and J is TRBJ1-2; the match to TRBD1 covers 9 bases. The V gene end was trimmed by 8 bases and the J gene end by 7 bases; junction bases not matched to a gene: 11. CDR3 length equals 13 residues. Germline CDR1 and CDR2: SQVTM and ANQGSEA. The CDR3 protein is CSFISGQGSGYTF. In DNA form, the CDR3 reads TGCAGCTTTATATCAGGACAGGGGAGTGGCTACACCTTC.

This chain links TRBV6-1 with TRBJ1-1, with unresolved D. The V gene's germline CDR1 is MNHNS and CDR2 SASEGT. CDR3 length: 15 amino acids. The germline V and J ends were trimmed by 1 base and 1 base, with 10 bases remaining between them. The CDR3 nucleotides read TGTGCCAGCAGTGAAGTAGACATAAAGAACACTGAAGCTTTCTTT. Translation: CASSEVDIKNTEAFF.

V gene TRBV6-2 or TRBV6-3 combines with J gene TRBJ2-7; no clear D. Germline V gene lookup returns CDR1 MNHEY and CDR2 SVGEGT. Trimming pared 4 bases from V and 8 bases from J, leaving 9 bases between. CDR3 size: 11 residues. The CDR3 nucleotides read TGTGCCAGCAGTTCGCTAACTCAGCAGTACTTC. Its translation: CASSSLTQQYF.

The chain couples TRBV6-6 to TRBJ2-7; either TRBD1 or TRBD2 may supply D (5 bases each). V gave up 7 bases and J gave up 3 bases, with 16 bases separating them. CDR3 length: 14 residues. Germline CDR1 and CDR2: MNHNY and SVGAGI (reference sequence). DNA for the CDR3: TGTGCCAGCACCCTTGGGGGAACTAGCTACGAGCAGTACTTC. This sequence encodes CASTLGGTSYEQYF.

DNA for the CDR3: TGTGCCAGCAGCTTGATGACAGGGATTGGCTACACCTTC. It specifies CASSLMTGIGYTF. V and J are TRBV5-6 and TRBJ1-2, with 7 bases lining up with TRBD1. Germline V lookup: CDR1 SGHDT, CDR2 YYEEEE. With 1 base clipped from V and 7 bases from J, the junction kept 4 bases outside the gene matches. The CDR3 contains 13 residues.

V usage is TRBV2 and J usage is TRBJ2-1; D is unclear. In germline, CDR1 is SNHLY, CDR2 FYNNEI. V dropped 6 bases and J dropped 10 bases, with 16 bases sitting between them. CDR3 length: 13 amino acids. CDR3 DNA: TGTGCCAGCAGGGGCCCCATTGCAATGGAGCAGTTCTTC. Amino acid sequence: CASRGPIAMEQFF.

The V and J genes are TRBV5-1 and TRBJ2-7; the match to TRBD1 covers 10 bases. Germline CDR1 and CDR2: SGHRS and YFSETQ. V gave up 7 bases and J gave up 5 bases; unmatched junction bases: 15. This CDR3 is 16 amino acids long. The CDR3 DNA is TGCGCCAGCTCCCGATGGGCCCCGGGACAGGGGAACGAGCAGTACTTC. Translated: CASSRWAPGQGNEQYF.

The rearrangement links TRBV21-1 to TRBJ2-2; the D segment call TRBD2 is taken from the table without a DNA check. TRBV21-1 represents a pseudogene. The CDR3 consists of 19 residues. The CDR3 loop reads CASNLSGGVFGRGPGELFF. CDR3 coding DNA: TGTGCCAGCAACCTAAGCGGGGGGGTGTTTGGCAGGGGCCCCGGGGAGCTGTTTTTT.

V and J are TRBV6-6 and TRBJ1-1; D is possibly TRBD1 (5 bases). The CDR3 is 13 amino acids. Germline values: CDR1 MNHNY, CDR2 SVGAGI (reference sequence). V was clipped by 6 bases and J by 1 base, with 9 bases between them. The CDR3 sequence is CASRDRANTEAFF. DNA of the CDR3: TGTGCCAGCAGAGACAGAGCGAACACTGAAGCTTTCTTT.

V is TRBV6-6 and J is TRBJ1-4; a weak D match, TRBD1 (5 bases). The CDR3 is 13 residues long. Trimming took off 2 bases at V and 5 bases at J, with 6 bases between the two ends. Germline CDR1 reads MNHNY; CDR2 reads SVGAGI (reference sequence). The DNA of the CDR3 is TGTGCCAGCAGTTACGGGGCGAATGAAAAACTGTTTTTT. Protein: CASSYGANEKLFF.